This paragraph covers one T cell receptor beta chain sequence. Its target antigen remains unknown. No base qualities exist here, and no much larger clone lies one base off it. Trimming accounts for 6 bases at V and 4 bases at J, while the number of junction bases matched to no gene is 4. The CDR3 sequence holds 14 residues, the cysteine and phenylalanine included. Only CDR3 DNA is held: 42 bases, read in frame from base 1. The germline V gene supplies CDR1 MNHEY and CDR2 SVGAGI. This entry comes from a study of T cell responses to AZD1222 COVID-19 vaccine (dated by TCRdb to about 2021). Notes on the research overall: AZD1222 recipients whose second dose came at about 4 weeks and those whose second dose came at about 12 weeks were combined into one group, since spike-specific TCR depth and breadth did not differ between the two schedules. Trial participants were enrolled by age into subgroups of 18-55, 56-69 and 70-plus years, and around 140, 26 and 57 TCR-sequenced participants, respectively, were included in these subgroups. TCR sequencing was performed for fewer than 250 trial participants, of whom 200 to 220 were given two doses of AZD1222 and around 25 were given two doses of MenACWY control vaccine.

The CDR3 regions of human TCRbeta chains were analyzed by immunosequencing. Per the authors' processing: Repertoire TCRs were matched against a reference library of SARS-CoV-2-specific TCRs generated with the MIRA antigen-specificity platform. Breadth meant the fraction of unique TCRs that were SARS-CoV-2-associated, whereas depth meant the fraction of total T cells that were SARS-CoV-2-associated. Using the MIRA data, each spike-specific TCR was mapped to the spike region that the TCR reacts to and placed in a CD4 or CD8 class. Log10-transformed breadth and depth values were compared by one-way ANOVA with Sidak's multiple comparisons tests. TCRdb took over this immuneACCESS table, retaining in-frame rearrangements with V and J assigned. Such tables are incomplete; in checked studies, under half of the missing clones stem from an unresolved V gene, and the remainder is unexplained. V, J and clone size are those of that table, while D and trimming were read from the DNA. This sample gives around 100,000 clones in total; more than 75% of them show up just once. Approximately 15% of the sample goes to the ten largest clones.

This specimen's time point label, interpreted: baseline before first vaccination. Vaccinee samples were obtained from the UK trials COV001 and COV002, which included a single-blind randomized controlled phase 2/3 trial of AZD1222 (ChAdOx1 nCoV-19) in healthy adults. Trial participant PBMC samples were collected at day 0 and day 28 after the second dose for TCRbeta chain sequencing. Study-wide conclusions, independent of this receptor: CD4 TCRs associated with the vaccine covered the entire spike protein, and the dominant responses were in regions 160-218 and 743-854. Participants were mostly white British, with more females than males. The authors suggested clonal diversity may have been underestimated. No day 14 peak-response samples were available, so repertoires were characterized only after the peak T cell response. Reportedly, almost half of the unique spike-specific TCRs recognized epitopes lying outside the regions that are mutated in the B.1.351 and B.1.1.7 variants. In the small 56-69-year group, the increase in depth fell short of significance, most likely because of low power. Only a handful of AZD1222 recipients were SARS-CoV-2 seropositive at baseline, limiting conclusions about previously exposed vaccinees. Spike-specific TCR breadth and depth rose significantly after two AZD1222 doses compared with day 0 and with MenACWY recipients.

The sequence was obtained from an adult in good health. The rearrangement joined TRBV6-5 to TRBJ1-5; TRBD1 aligns with 9 central bases. The sample in question was peripheral blood, obtained on day 0 of AZD1222 vaccination. DNA sequence: TGTGCCAGCAGCAGGGGACAGGGAAATCAGCCCCAGCATTTT. This is translated as CASSRGQGNQPQHF.